These 9 T cell receptor beta chains originate from one sample sequenced in a study of T cells after yellow fever vaccination. MiXCR, applied by TCRdb to the 5' RACE reads, yields one record per CDR3 protein. The sample includes hundreds of thousands of distinct CDR3 sequences, more than 9% of them seen just once. This sample comprised PBMCs, obtained on the day of the first yellow fever vaccination. Receptor source: a man in his late teens or twenties who received the YFV17D yellow fever vaccine.

In its sample, this clonotype was seen once. The rearrangement links TRBV15 to TRBJ2-5; D not certain. Germline lookup yields CDR1 LNHNV and CDR2 YYDKDF (reference sequence). This CDR3 region has 13 residues. V was shortened by 0 bases and J by 6 bases, with 8 bases between the two germline ends. The CDR3 sequence is CATSRDMEQTQYF. The CDR3 region has the DNA TGTGCCACCAGCAGAGATATGGAGCAGACCCAGTACTTC.

This clonotype has a handful of counts. The genes are TRBV5-1 and TRBJ2-5; D gene uncertain. Germline-derived CDR1 and CDR2 are SGHRS and YFSETQ. CDR3 length: 13 amino acids. The V end lost 4 bases, the J end lost 5 bases, and 12 bases lay between the germline ends. Written as DNA, the CDR3 is TGCGCCAGCAGCGCAACCCCCGCGGAGACCCAGTACTTC. Protein product: CASSATPAETQYF.

DNA of the CDR3: TGCAGTGCTAGAAACCCCGAGGGGGCGCCCCCTGTGTATGGCTACACCTTC. Protein product: CSARNPEGAPPVYGYTF. This chain joins TRBV20-1 and TRBJ1-2, with 7 bases lining up with TRBD1. Germline values: CDR1 DFQATT, CDR2 SNEGSKA (reference sequence). Germline trimming cut 2 bases from V and 5 bases from J; bases unmatched to any gene: 17. The CDR3 covers 17 residues.

The rearrangement joins TRBV28 to TRBJ2-7, with TRBD1 matching 10 bases. The CDR3 contains 15 residues. V gave up 5 bases and J gave up 1 base; unmatched junction bases: 5. Germline CDR1 is MDHEN and CDR2 is SYDVKM. The CDR3 sequence is CASSRTGGESYEQYF. In nucleotides, the CDR3 is TGTGCCAGCAGTAGGACAGGGGGTGAATCCTACGAGCAGTACTTC.

This clonotype was seen more than once but under ten times. V and J are TRBV29-1 and TRBJ2-3; either TRBD1 or TRBD2 may fit D (5 bases each). The germline V gene has CDR1 SQVTM and CDR2 ANQGSEA. The CDR3 is 13 amino acids. V lost 7 bases, J lost 8 bases, and 19 bases lay in between. This CDR3 reads CSAASGLQGTQYF. For the CDR3, the DNA is TGCAGCGCAGCCTCAGGACTGCAGGGTACGCAGTATTTT.

This clonotype has a handful of counts. The chain is built from TRBV21-1 and TRBJ1-3. TRBV21-1 is a documented pseudogene. This CDR3 has 17 amino acids. CDR3 in DNA: TGTGCCAGCAGCGTAACTTGCGGGGAATCAACCGGAAACACCATATATTTT. Amino acids: CASSVTCGESTGNTIYF.

This clonotype has more than one count but fewer than ten. The gene calls are TRBV7-9 and TRBJ1-6; D is ambiguous. The germline V gene encodes CDR1 SEHNR and CDR2 FQNEAQ (reference sequence). This CDR3 contains 15 residues. V shed 1 base and J shed 9 bases, with 13 bases lying between them. CDR3 DNA: TGTGCCAGCAGCTTAGTCGGGGAAAGTGGTTCACCCCTCCACTTT. It yields the protein CASSLVGESGSPLHF.

This clonotype was counted a few times. V and J are TRBV2 and TRBJ1-3; no firm D call. Germline V lookup: CDR1 SNHLY, CDR2 FYNNEI. CDR3 length: 12 residues. V lost 4 bases and J lost 9, with 10 bases in between. DNA for the CDR3: TGTGCCAGCAGTGTAGGGTTGAGCACCATATATTTT. Amino acids: CASSVGLSTIYF. The whole variable domain, filled in from reference TRBV2 and TRBJ1-3, reads EPEVTQTPSHQVTQMGQEVILRCVPISNHLYFYWYRQILGQKVEFLVSFYNNEISEKSEIFDDQFSVERPDGSNFTLKIRSTKLEDSAMYFCASSVGLSTIYFGEGSWLTVV.

The chain joins TRBV20-1 to TRBJ2-7; TRBD2 matches at 7 bases. V was clipped by 3 bases and J by 0 bases; unmatched bases: 8. The germline gives CDR1 DFQATT, CDR2 SNEGSKA (reference sequence). CDR3 length: 15 residues. CDR3 sequence reads: CSARGPGGISYEQYF. The CDR3 DNA follows: TGCAGTGCTAGGGGACCGGGGGGTATCTCCTACGAGCAGTACTTC.